The T cell receptor (beta chain) under discussion was sequenced for a study of T cell changes during pregnancy in multiple sclerosis. Sequencing used immunoSEQ multiplex PCR; TCRdb keeps in-frame clones, though not all of them. Of around 70,000 clones in the sample, about 90% were seen once. The germline V gene encodes CDR1 LNHDA and CDR2 SQIVND (reference sequence). V was trimmed by 3 bases and J by 7 bases, leaving 18 bases between them. This CDR3 is built from 16 residues. The sample was peripheral blood, taken after pregnancy. The chain uses TRBV19 and TRBJ1-4, with D possibly matching TRBD1 (6 bases). This TCR was sampled from a female donor with multiple sclerosis, enrolled in a pregnancy study. In DNA form, the CDR3 reads TGTGCCAGTAGTATCCCGGGGGGCGCGGTTCCTGAAAAACTGTTTTTT. Translating gives CASSIPGGAVPEKLFF. Variable domain in full (rest from reference TRBV19 and TRBJ1-4): DGGITQSPKYLFRKEGQNVTLSCEQNLNHDAMYWYRQDPGQGLRLIYYSQIVNDFQKGDIAEGYSVSREKKESFPLTVTSAQKNPTAFYLCASSIPGGAVPEKLFFGSGTQLSVL.